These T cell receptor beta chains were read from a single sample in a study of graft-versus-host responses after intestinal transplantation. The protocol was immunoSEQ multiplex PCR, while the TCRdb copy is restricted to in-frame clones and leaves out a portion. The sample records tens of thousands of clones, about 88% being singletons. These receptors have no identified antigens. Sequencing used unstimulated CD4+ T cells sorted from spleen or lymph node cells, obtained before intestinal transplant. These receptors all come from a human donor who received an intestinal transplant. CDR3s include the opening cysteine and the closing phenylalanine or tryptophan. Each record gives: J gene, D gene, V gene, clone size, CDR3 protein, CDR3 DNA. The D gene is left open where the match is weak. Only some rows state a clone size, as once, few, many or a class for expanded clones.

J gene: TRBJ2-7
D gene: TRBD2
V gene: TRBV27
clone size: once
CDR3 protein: CASVTGTSGSYISYEQYF
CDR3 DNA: TGTGCCAGCGTCACCGGGACTAGCGGGAGCTACATCTCCTACGAGCAGTACTTC

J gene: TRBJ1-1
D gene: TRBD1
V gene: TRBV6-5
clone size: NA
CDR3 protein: CASSSTGTDNTEAFF
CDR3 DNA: TGTGCCAGCAGTTCAACCGGGACAGACAACACTGAAGCTTTCTTT

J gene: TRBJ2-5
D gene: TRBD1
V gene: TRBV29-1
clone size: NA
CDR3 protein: CSVEGQGVGETQYF
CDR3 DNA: TGCAGCGTTGAGGGGCAGGGGGTGGGAGAGACCCAGTACTTC

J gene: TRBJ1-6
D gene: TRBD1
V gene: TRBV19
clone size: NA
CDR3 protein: CASSTPTGGGNSPLHF
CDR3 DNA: TGTGCCAGTAGCACCCCTACAGGGGGTGGAAATTCACCCCTCCACTTT

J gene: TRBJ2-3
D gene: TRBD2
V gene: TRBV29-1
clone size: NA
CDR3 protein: CSAKGSSGRTDTQYF
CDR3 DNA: TGCAGCGCCAAGGGGTCTAGCGGGAGGACAGATACGCAGTATTTT

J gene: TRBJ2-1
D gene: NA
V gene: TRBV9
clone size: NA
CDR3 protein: CASSVGLDPNNEQFF
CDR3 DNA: TGTGCCAGCAGCGTAGGACTAGACCCTAACAATGAGCAGTTCTTC

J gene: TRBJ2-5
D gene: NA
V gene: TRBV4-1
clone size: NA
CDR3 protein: CASSSGSRGETQYF
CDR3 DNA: TGCGCCAGCAGCTCCGGGTCGAGGGGGGAGACCCAGTACTTC

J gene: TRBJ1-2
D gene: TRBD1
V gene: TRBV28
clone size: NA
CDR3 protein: CASSLLGRTGEVPGYTF
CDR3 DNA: TGTGCCAGCAGTTTATTGGGAAGGACAGGGGAAGTGCCTGGCTACACCTTC

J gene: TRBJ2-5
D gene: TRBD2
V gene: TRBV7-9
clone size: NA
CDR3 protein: CASGASGVETQYF
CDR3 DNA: TGTGCCAGCGGAGCTAGCGGGGTGGAGACCCAGTACTTC

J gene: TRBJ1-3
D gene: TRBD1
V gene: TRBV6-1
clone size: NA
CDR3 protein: CASMTGQGRGNTIYF
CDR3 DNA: TGTGCCAGCATGACAGGACAGGGGAGGGGAAACACCATATATTTT

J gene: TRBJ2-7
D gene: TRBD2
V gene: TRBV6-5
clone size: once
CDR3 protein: CASSRLAGGYEQYF
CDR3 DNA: TGTGCCAGCAGTCGACTAGCGGGGGGCTACGAGCAGTACTTC

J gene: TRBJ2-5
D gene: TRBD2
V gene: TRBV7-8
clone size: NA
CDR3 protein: CASSVEGALSGRAKETQYF
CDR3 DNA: TGTGCCAGCAGCGTAGAGGGGGCCCTTAGCGGGAGGGCGAAAGAGACCCAGTACTTC

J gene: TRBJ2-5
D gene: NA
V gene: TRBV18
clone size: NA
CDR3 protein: CASSLQETQYF
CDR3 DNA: TGTGCCAGCTCCCTCCAAGAGACCCAGTACTTC

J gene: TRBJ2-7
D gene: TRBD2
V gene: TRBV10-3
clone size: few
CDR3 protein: CAIRGGSRNEQYF
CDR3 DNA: TGTGCCATCAGGGGCGGGAGTAGGAACGAGCAGTACTTC

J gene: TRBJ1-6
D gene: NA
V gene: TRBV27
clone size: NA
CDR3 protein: CASSFAGAPLHF
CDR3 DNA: TGTGCCAGCAGTTTCGCCGGGGCACCCCTCCACTTT

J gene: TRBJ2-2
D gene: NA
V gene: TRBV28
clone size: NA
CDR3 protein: CASSFRPTGLNVAGELFF
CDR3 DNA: TGTGCCAGCAGTTTTCGACCAACCGGACTTAACGTCGCCGGGGAGCTGTTTTTT

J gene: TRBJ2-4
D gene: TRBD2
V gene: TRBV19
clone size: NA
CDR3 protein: CASSTGRASGGPEDIQYF
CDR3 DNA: TGTGCCAGTAGTACGGGTAGAGCATCGGGAGGGCCCGAGGACATTCAGTACTTC

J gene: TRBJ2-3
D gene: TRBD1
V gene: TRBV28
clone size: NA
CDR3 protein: CASSPQGAFGTDTQYF
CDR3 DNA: TGTGCCAGCAGTCCCCAGGGGGCCTTCGGGACAGATACGCAGTATTTT

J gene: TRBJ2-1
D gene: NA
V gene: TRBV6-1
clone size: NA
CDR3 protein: CASSGGRQYNEQFF
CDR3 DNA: TGTGCCAGCAGTGGGGGGCGACAATACAATGAGCAGTTCTTC

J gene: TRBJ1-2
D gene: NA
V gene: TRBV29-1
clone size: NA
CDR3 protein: CSVYGQGTDGYTF
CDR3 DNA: TGCAGCGTTTATGGGCAGGGTACAGATGGCTACACCTTC

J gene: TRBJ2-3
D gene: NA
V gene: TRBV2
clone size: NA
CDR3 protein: CASTGYPSDTDTQYF
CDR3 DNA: TGTGCCAGCACAGGCTACCCCTCGGACACAGATACGCAGTATTTT

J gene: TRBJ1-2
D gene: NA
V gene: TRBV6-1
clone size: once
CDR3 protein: CASSEQNNYGYTF
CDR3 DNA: TGTGCCAGCAGTGAACAGAATAACTATGGCTACACCTTC

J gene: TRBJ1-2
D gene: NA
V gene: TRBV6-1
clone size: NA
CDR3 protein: CASSTGTLNYGYTF
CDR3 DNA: TGTGCCAGCAGCACCGGGACACTAAACTATGGCTACACCTTC

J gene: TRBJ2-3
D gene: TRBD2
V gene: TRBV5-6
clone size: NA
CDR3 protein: CASSLAGGHTDTQYF
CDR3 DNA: TGTGCCAGCAGCCTAGCGGGGGGACACACAGATACGCAGTATTTT

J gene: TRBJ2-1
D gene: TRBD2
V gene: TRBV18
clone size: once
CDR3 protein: CASSPLGTSGSWGAEQFF
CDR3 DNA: TGTGCCAGCTCACCACTGGGGACTAGCGGGAGTTGGGGTGCGGAGCAGTTCTTC

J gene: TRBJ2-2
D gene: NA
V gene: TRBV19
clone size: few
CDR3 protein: CASSLGTIPNGELFF
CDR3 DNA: TGTGCCAGTAGTTTAGGGACAATTCCAAACGGGGAGCTGTTTTTT

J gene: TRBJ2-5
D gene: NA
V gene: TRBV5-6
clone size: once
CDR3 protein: CASSLLQNEETQYF
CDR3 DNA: TGTGCCAGCAGCTTGCTACAGAATGAAGAGACCCAGTACTTC

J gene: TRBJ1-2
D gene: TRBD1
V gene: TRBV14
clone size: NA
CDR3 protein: CASSQVEGAYTF
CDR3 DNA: TGTGCCAGCAGCCAAGTAGAGGGGGCCTACACCTTC

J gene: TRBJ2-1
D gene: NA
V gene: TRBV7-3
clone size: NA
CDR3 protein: CASSSGGEQFF
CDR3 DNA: TGTGCCAGCAGCTCCGGGGGTGAGCAGTTCTTC

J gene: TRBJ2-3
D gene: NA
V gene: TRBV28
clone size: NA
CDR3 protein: CASSASGTDTQYF
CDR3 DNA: TGTGCCAGCAGTGCCTCAGGCACAGATACGCAGTATTTT

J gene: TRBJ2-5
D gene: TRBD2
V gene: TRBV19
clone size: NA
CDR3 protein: CASSTTWRGVQETQYF
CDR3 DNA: TGTGCCAGTAGTACCACCTGGCGGGGGGTTCAAGAGACCCAGTACTTC

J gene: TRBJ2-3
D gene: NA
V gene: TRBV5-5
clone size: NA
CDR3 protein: CASSLVQGLPTSTDTQYF
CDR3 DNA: TGTGCCAGCAGCTTGGTTCAGGGACTCCCAACTAGCACAGATACGCAGTATTTT

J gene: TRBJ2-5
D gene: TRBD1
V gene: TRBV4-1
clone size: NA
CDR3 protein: CASSQRIQGRGETQYF
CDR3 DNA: TGCGCCAGCAGCCAGCGTATACAGGGGAGAGGGGAGACCCAGTACTTC

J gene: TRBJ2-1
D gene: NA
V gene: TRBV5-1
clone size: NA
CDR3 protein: CASSLAYRGGYNEQFF
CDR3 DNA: TGCGCCAGCAGCTTGGCCTACAGGGGGGGTTACAATGAGCAGTTCTTC

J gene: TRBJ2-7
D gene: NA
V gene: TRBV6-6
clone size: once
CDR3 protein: CASSYSATTSYEQYF
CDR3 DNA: TGTGCCAGCAGTTACTCGGCGACAACCTCCTACGAGCAGTACTTC

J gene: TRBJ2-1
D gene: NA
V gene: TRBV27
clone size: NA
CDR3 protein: CASSLSRGNEQFF
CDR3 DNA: TGTGCCAGCAGTTTATCCCGGGGCAATGAGCAGTTCTTC

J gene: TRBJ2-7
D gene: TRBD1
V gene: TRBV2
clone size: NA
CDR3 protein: CASRTGVLYEQYF
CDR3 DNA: TGTGCCAGCAGGACAGGGGTCCTCTACGAGCAGTACTTC

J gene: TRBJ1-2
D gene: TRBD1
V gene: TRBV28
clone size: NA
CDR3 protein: CASSSFVGTGRTYRYTF
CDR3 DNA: TGTGCCAGCAGCTCGTTTGTCGGGACAGGGAGGACCTATCGCTACACCTTC

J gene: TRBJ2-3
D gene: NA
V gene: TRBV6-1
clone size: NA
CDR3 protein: CASKAASSTDTQYF
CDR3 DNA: TGTGCCAGCAAAGCTGCTTCTAGCACAGATACGCAGTATTTT

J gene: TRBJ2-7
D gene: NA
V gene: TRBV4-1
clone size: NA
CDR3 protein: CASSQGGTTYEQYF
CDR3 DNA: TGCGCCAGCAGCCAGGGAGGGACAACCTACGAGCAGTACTTC

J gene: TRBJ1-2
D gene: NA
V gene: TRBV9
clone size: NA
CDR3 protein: CASRDGRRLYGYTF
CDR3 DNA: TGTGCCAGCAGGGACGGGAGACGTCTCTATGGCTACACCTTC

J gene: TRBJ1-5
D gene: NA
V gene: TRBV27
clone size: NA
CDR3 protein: CASSFRGQGNQPQHF
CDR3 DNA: TGTGCCAGCAGTTTCCGAGGGCAGGGCAATCAGCCCCAGCATTTT

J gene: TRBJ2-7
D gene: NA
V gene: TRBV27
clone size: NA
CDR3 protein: CASSRAGSSSYEQYF
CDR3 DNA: TGTGCCAGCAGCCGAGCGGGTTCGAGCTCCTACGAGCAGTACTTC

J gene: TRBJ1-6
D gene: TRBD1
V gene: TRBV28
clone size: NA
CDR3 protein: CASSPYRGRGSPLHF
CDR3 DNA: TGTGCCAGCAGTCCCTACAGGGGCCGAGGTTCACCCCTCCACTTT

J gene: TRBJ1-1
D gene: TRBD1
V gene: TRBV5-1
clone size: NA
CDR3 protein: CASSVTGITEAFF
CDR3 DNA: TGCGCCAGCAGCGTGACAGGGATCACTGAAGCTTTCTTT

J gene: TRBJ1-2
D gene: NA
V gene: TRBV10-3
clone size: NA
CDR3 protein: CAIFALNYGYTF
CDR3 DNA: TGTGCCATCTTCGCACTCAACTATGGCTACACCTTC

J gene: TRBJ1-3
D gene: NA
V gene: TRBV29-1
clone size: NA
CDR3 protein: CSAEGSRGDTIYF
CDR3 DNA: TGCAGCGCCGAAGGGTCCCGGGGGGACACCATATATTTT

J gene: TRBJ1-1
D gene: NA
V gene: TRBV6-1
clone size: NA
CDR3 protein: CASGAAVDTEAFF
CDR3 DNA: TGTGCCAGCGGGGCGGCCGTGGACACTGAAGCTTTCTTT

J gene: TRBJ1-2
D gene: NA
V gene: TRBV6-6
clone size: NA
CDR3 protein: CASSYSGQGYGYTF
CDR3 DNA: TGTGCCAGCAGTTACTCGGGGCAGGGCTATGGCTACACCTTC

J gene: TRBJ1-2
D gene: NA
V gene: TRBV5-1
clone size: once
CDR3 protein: CASSLDAANYGYTF
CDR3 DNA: TGCGCCAGCAGCTTGGATGCGGCAAACTATGGCTACACCTTC

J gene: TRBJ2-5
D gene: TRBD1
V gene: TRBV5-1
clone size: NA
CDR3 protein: CASSSPRQGRETQYF
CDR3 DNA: TGCGCCAGCAGCTCACCCCGACAGGGGCGGGAGACCCAGTACTTC

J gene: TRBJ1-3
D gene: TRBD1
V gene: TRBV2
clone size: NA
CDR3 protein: CASSDRGGNTIYF
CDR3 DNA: TGTGCCAGCAGCGACAGGGGGGGAAACACCATATATTTT

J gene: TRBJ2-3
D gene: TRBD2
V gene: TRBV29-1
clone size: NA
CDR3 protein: CSLKYPGLAGFTDTQYF
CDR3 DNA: TGCAGCCTCAAATATCCGGGACTAGCGGGGTTCACAGATACGCAGTATTTT

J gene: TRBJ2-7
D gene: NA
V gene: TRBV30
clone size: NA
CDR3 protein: CAWSTRQVLAYEQYF
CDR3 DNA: TGTGCCTGGAGCACCCGACAGGTTCTGGCCTACGAGCAGTACTTC

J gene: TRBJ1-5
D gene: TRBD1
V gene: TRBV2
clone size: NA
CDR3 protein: CASRADRGLGQPQHF
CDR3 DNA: TGTGCCAGCAGAGCCGACAGGGGATTGGGTCAGCCCCAGCATTTT

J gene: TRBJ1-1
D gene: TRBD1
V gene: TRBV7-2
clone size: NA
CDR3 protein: CASSFFRTGNTEAFF
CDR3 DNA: TGTGCCAGCAGCTTTTTTCGGACAGGGAACACTGAAGCTTTCTTT

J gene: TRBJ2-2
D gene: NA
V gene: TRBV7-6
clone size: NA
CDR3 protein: CASRDTYTGELFF
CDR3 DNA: TGTGCCAGCAGGGACACTTACACCGGGGAGCTGTTTTTT